Listed below are T cell receptor beta chains from one sample, sequenced in a study of T cell changes during pregnancy in multiple sclerosis. The method was immunoSEQ multiplex PCR; TCRdb's version includes in-frame clones alone and lacks a portion of them. The sample carries fewer than 140,000 clones, just under 95% recorded once. Material: peripheral blood, obtained after pregnancy. The source is a female donor with multiple sclerosis, enrolled in a pregnancy study. The CDR3 runs from the conserved cysteine through the conserved F or W. The D gene is left open where the match is weak. Clone size appears in some rows only: once, few, many, or a class for an expanded clone.

clone_size: .
d_call: TRBD2
j_call: TRBJ2-7
v_call: TRBV30
cdr3_length: 12
cdr3_nt: TGTGCCTGCCCTAGCGGCACCTACGAGCAGTACTTC
cdr3_aa: CACPSGTYEQYF

clone_size: .
d_call: TRBD2
j_call: TRBJ2-1
v_call: TRBV7-8
cdr3_length: 19
cdr3_nt: TGTGCCAGCAGCTCCCCGGGACTAGCGGGACTCAGCTCCTACAATGAGCAGTTCTTC
cdr3_aa: CASSSPGLAGLSSYNEQFF

clone_size: .
d_call: .
j_call: TRBJ2-2
v_call: TRBV5-1
cdr3_length: 14
cdr3_nt: TGCGCCAGCAGCTTAGAACAGTACACCGGGGAGCTGTTTTTT
cdr3_aa: CASSLEQYTGELFF

clone_size: .
d_call: .
j_call: TRBJ1-2
v_call: TRBV30
cdr3_length: 12
cdr3_nt: TGTGCCTGGAGGCCCCCCGGGTGGGGCTACACCTTC
cdr3_aa: CAWRPPGWGYTF

clone_size: .
d_call: TRBD1
j_call: TRBJ2-2
v_call: TRBV18
cdr3_length: 16
cdr3_nt: TGTGCCAGCTCACCAGCGCGACAGGGATACACCGGGGAGCTGTTTTTT
cdr3_aa: CASSPARQGYTGELFF

clone_size: .
d_call: .
j_call: TRBJ2-1
v_call: TRBV29-1
cdr3_length: 14
cdr3_nt: TGCAGCGTTGGAGTCAGGCTATCCTACAATGAGCAGTTCTTC
cdr3_aa: CSVGVRLSYNEQFF

clone_size: .
d_call: .
j_call: TRBJ1-6
v_call: TRBV6-1
cdr3_length: 14
cdr3_nt: TGTGCCAGCTCCTCGGGGGGCCGGCGGGGGCCCCTCCACTTT
cdr3_aa: CASSSGGRRGPLHF

clone_size: once
d_call: TRBD2
j_call: TRBJ2-1
v_call: TRBV28
cdr3_length: 17
cdr3_nt: TGTGCCAGCAGACATGCCCCTTTTGCGGGAGTTGGGGATGAGCAGTTCTTC
cdr3_aa: CASRHAPFAGVGDEQFF

clone_size: .
d_call: TRBD1
j_call: TRBJ2-7
v_call: TRBV6-5
cdr3_length: 15
cdr3_nt: TGTGCCAGTAGGGGACAGGCCCCCCTCTCCTACGAGCAGTACTTC
cdr3_aa: CASRGQAPLSYEQYF

clone_size: .
d_call: .
j_call: TRBJ2-2
v_call: TRBV5-1
cdr3_length: 14
cdr3_nt: TGCGCCACTACAGGGCTACCTAACACCGGGGAGCTGTTTTTT
cdr3_aa: CATTGLPNTGELFF

clone_size: few
d_call: .
j_call: TRBJ1-2
v_call: TRBV29-1
cdr3_length: 11
cdr3_nt: TGCAGCGTCTGGGGGACATATGGCTACACCTTC
cdr3_aa: CSVWGTYGYTF

clone_size: .
d_call: .
j_call: TRBJ1-2
v_call: TRBV5-4
cdr3_length: 13
cdr3_nt: TGTGCCAGCAGCTTGGTGCAACTAAGTGACTACACCTTC
cdr3_aa: CASSLVQLSDYTF

clone_size: once
d_call: TRBD2
j_call: TRBJ2-2
v_call: TRBV5-1
cdr3_length: 15
cdr3_nt: TGCGCCAGCAGCTTGGGGGACTCTAGCGGCGGGGAGCTGTTTTTT
cdr3_aa: CASSLGDSSGGELFF

clone_size: .
d_call: .
j_call: TRBJ2-5
v_call: TRBV7-3
cdr3_length: 13
cdr3_nt: TGTGCCAGCAGCTCCAGACTAGGAGAGACCCAGTACTTC
cdr3_aa: CASSSRLGETQYF

clone_size: .
d_call: .
j_call: TRBJ2-2
v_call: TRBV25-1
cdr3_length: 14
cdr3_nt: TGTGCCAGCAGTGAAGAAAGAGTGACCGGGGAGCTGTTTTTT
cdr3_aa: CASSEERVTGELFF

clone_size: once
d_call: TRBD1
j_call: TRBJ1-2
v_call: TRBV5-1
cdr3_length: 13
cdr3_nt: TGCGCCAGCAGCACGGGACAGGAAGGAGGCTACACCTTC
cdr3_aa: CASSTGQEGGYTF

clone_size: .
d_call: TRBD1
j_call: TRBJ1-6
v_call: TRBV19
cdr3_length: 13
cdr3_nt: TGTGCCAGTGGACAGGGAAGGGACTCACCCCTCCACTTT
cdr3_aa: CASGQGRDSPLHF

clone_size: .
d_call: .
j_call: TRBJ1-1
v_call: TRBV5-1
cdr3_length: 15
cdr3_nt: TGCGCCAGCAGGGTCGGGGTGCGGGGGAACACTGAAGCTTTCTTT
cdr3_aa: CASRVGVRGNTEAFF

clone_size: .
d_call: .
j_call: TRBJ2-7
v_call: TRBV5-1
cdr3_length: 14
cdr3_nt: TGCGCCAGCAGGGATACGAAGGGGACCTACGAGCAGTACTTC
cdr3_aa: CASRDTKGTYEQYF

clone_size: .
d_call: .
j_call: TRBJ2-1
v_call: TRBV6-1
cdr3_length: 14
cdr3_nt: TGTGCCAGCAGTGATCAGCGCTCCTACAATGAGCAGTTCTTC
cdr3_aa: CASSDQRSYNEQFF

clone_size: .
d_call: TRBD2
j_call: TRBJ2-7
v_call: TRBV14
cdr3_length: 15
cdr3_nt: TGTGCCAGCAGCCACGAAGCGGGAGGTTCCTACGAGCAGTACTTC
cdr3_aa: CASSHEAGGSYEQYF